The next 17 T cell receptor beta chains were all read from a single sample in a study of cytomegalovirus exposure and HLA in healthy donors. Primers: 60 Vbeta forward and 13 Jbeta reverse. This table comes from immunoSEQ multiplex PCR, and its TCRdb copy is limited to in-frame clones, with some not included. The sample consists of about 130,000 clones, roughly 18% of them appearing once. The sequenced sample consisted of PBMCs. The source of these receptors is a female donor in good health and CMV-seropositive.

This clone has more than one count but fewer than ten. The sample holds other DNA sequences that translate to the same CDR3. The chain joins TRBV4-3 to TRBJ1-1; D call uncertain. Germline V gene lookup returns CDR1 LGHNA and CDR2 YSLEER. The CDR3 extends over 13 amino acids. V was shortened by 0 bases and J by 1 base, with 3 bases between the two germline ends. The CDR3 DNA reads TGCGCCAGCAGCCAAGACAGGAACACTGAAGCTTTCTTT. Protein sequence: CASSQDRNTEAFF.

The V call is TRBV5-1, the J call TRBJ2-7, with 12 bases aligning to TRBD2. The CDR3 is 18 amino acids. Losses at the gene ends were 6 bases for V and 4 bases for J; bases not matched to a gene: 17. Germline CDR1 reads SGHRS; CDR2 reads YFSETQ. The CDR3 nucleotides read TGCGCCAGCAAGTTCGGGGACCTAGCGGGAGGGCCTCGGTACGAGCAGTACTTC. Translated: CASKFGDLAGGPRYEQYF. The complete variable domain, with remaining parts taken from reference TRBV5-1 and TRBJ2-7, reads KAGVTQTPRYLIKTRGQQVTLSCSPISGHRSVSWYQQTPGQGLQFLFEYFSETQRNKGNFPGRFSGRQFSNSRSEMNVSTLELGDSALYLCASKFGDLAGGPRYEQYFGPGTRLTVT.

The sample holds a few counts of this clone. The V and J genes are TRBV28 and TRBJ2-5, with a tentative D call TRBD1 (6 bases). Trimming stripped 6 bases from V and 4 bases from J, with 18 bases between. Germline CDR1 MDHEN, CDR2 SYDVKM. The CDR3 contains 15 residues. CDR3 sequence: CASRHDRHHGETQYF. CDR3 DNA: TGTGCCAGCAGGCATGACAGGCATCATGGAGAGACCCAGTACTTC. The full variable domain, in which reference TRBV28 and TRBJ2-5 provide the parts outside the CDR3, is DVKVTQSSRYLVKRTGEKVFLECVQDMDHENMFWYRQDPGLGLRLIYFSYDVKMKEKGDIPEGYSVSREKKERFSLILESASTNQTSMYLCASRHDRHHGETQYFGPGTRLLVL.

This clone showed up just a few times. V usage is TRBV7-8 and J usage is TRBJ2-7, with D perhaps TRBD1 (6 bases). The ends were cut back, 2 bases at V and 6 bases at J, with 8 bases in the middle. The length of the CDR3 is 12 residues. CDR1 and CDR2 from the germline V gene are SGHVS and FQNEAQ. For the CDR3, the DNA is TGTGCCAGCAGCTTAAGGACAGTCGAGCAGTACTTC. Translation gives CASSLRTVEQYF.

V is TRBV2 and J is TRBJ2-3; D unclear. V lost 3 bases and J lost 2, with 12 bases in between. Germline values: CDR1 SNHLY, CDR2 FYNNEI. The CDR3 runs to 15 residues. CDR3 residues: CASSDSYSVTDTQYF. In DNA, the CDR3 is TGTGCCAGCAGTGATAGCTATTCGGTCACAGATACGCAGTATTTT.

This clone showed up just a few times. This sequence joins TRBV28 and TRBJ2-1; 7 bases align to TRBD2. This CDR3 is 15 amino acids long. Germline V gene lookup returns CDR1 MDHEN and CDR2 SYDVKM. V lost 2 bases and J lost 2; bases outside the gene matches: 3. Here the CDR3 reads CASSLQRGTYNEQFF. CDR3 DNA sequence: TGTGCCAGCAGTTTACAGCGGGGCACCTACAATGAGCAGTTCTTC. Together with reference TRBV28 and TRBJ2-1, the CDR3 gives the full variable domain: DVKVTQSSRYLVKRTGEKVFLECVQDMDHENMFWYRQDPGLGLRLIYFSYDVKMKEKGDIPEGYSVSREKKERFSLILESASTNQTSMYLCASSLQRGTYNEQFFGPGTRLTVL.

This clone was seen a handful of times. This chain joins TRBV5-6 and TRBJ2-5; D gene ambiguous. Germline V gene sequence: CDR1 SGHDT, CDR2 YYEEEE. The CDR3 loop spans 13 amino acids. V lost 4 bases and J 0 bases, leaving 7 bases between the germline ends. CDR3 sequence (DNA): TGTGCCAGCAGCACCCTAGACCAAGAGACCCAGTACTTC. Translated: CASSTLDQETQYF.

The chain has TRBV30 and TRBJ2-2, with D uncertain. Trimming took 2 bases from V and 6 from J, leaving 10 bases between them. CDR1 is GTSNPN and CDR2 is SVGIG in the germline V gene (reference sequence). The CDR3 runs 13 residues. The CDR3 bases are TGTGCCTGGAGTCCCAATAGCTCCGGGGAGCTGTTTTTT. This translates into CAWSPNSSGELFF.

In its sample, this clone was seen a few times. The V call is TRBV7-2, the J call TRBJ2-2; D perhaps matches TRBD2 (5 bases). The V gene's germline CDR1 is SGHTA and CDR2 FQGNSA. This CDR3 has 14 amino acids. V was cut by 2 bases and J by 5 bases, with 9 bases left in between. The CDR3 DNA reads as TGTGCCAGCAGCTTAAGACGGGGAACCGGGGAGCTGTTTTTT. This gives the protein CASSLRRGTGELFF.

This clone has more than one count but fewer than ten. The V call is TRBV7-8, the J call TRBJ2-7; D is possibly TRBD1 (6 bases). The CDR3 totals 15 residues. Trimming stripped 1 base from V and 3 bases from J, with 13 bases between. Germline V lookup: CDR1 SGHVS, CDR2 FQNEAQ. The chain's CDR3 is CASSLGWTANYEQYF. The DNA for the CDR3 is TGTGCCAGCAGCTTAGGATGGACAGCAAACTACGAGCAGTACTTC. Full variable domain (rest looked up from reference TRBV7-8 and TRBJ2-7): GAGVSQSPRYKVAKRGQDVALRCDPISGHVSLFWYQQALGQGPEFLTYFQNEAQLDKSGLPSDRFFAERPEGSVSTLKIQRTQQEDSAVYLCASSLGWTANYEQYFGPGTRLTVT.

The chain combines TRBV5-1 with TRBJ2-7, with D hard to call. Germline loops: CDR1 SGHRS, CDR2 YFSETQ. The CDR3 has 13 residues. The V gene lost 1 base and the J gene lost 4 bases, with 9 bases spanning the gap. The CDR3 loop reads CASSLTEMYEQYF. The CDR3 DNA reads as TGCGCCAGCAGCTTGACAGAGATGTACGAGCAGTACTTC.

The V gene is TRBV19, the J gene TRBJ1-4; D gene uncertain. The CDR3 has 13 amino acids. Trimming stripped 7 bases from V and 5 bases from J, with 11 bases between. CDR1 is LNHDA, CDR2 SQIVND, per germline (reference sequence). CDR3 sequence: CASMRAANEKLFF. In DNA, the CDR3 is TGTGCCAGTATGAGGGCAGCCAATGAAAAACTGTTTTTT. Together with reference TRBV19 and TRBJ1-4, the CDR3 gives the full variable domain: DGGITQSPKYLFRKEGQNVTLSCEQNLNHDAMYWYRQDPGQGLRLIYYSQIVNDFQKGDIAEGYSVSREKKESFPLTVTSAQKNPTAFYLCASMRAANEKLFFGSGTQLSVL.

This clone has just a few counts. The chain recombines TRBV7-9 with TRBJ2-7; TRBD1 aligns across 8 bases. The V segment lost 4 bases and the J segment 6 bases; nucleotides outside the gene matches: 20. Germline CDR1 is SEHNR and CDR2 is FQNEAQ (reference sequence). The CDR3 totals 18 residues. CDR3 region: CASSYRPRLSRGPGEQYF. The CDR3 bases are TGTGCCAGCAGCTACCGACCGCGTTTGAGCAGGGGGCCGGGCGAGCAGTACTTC.

This clone was observed a handful of times. V is TRBV20-1 and J is TRBJ2-1; D not resolved. Trimming removed 3 bases at V and 9 bases at J, with 6 bases between. The CDR3 covers 10 residues. CDR1 is DFQATT and CDR2 is SNEGSKA in the germline V gene (reference sequence). In DNA form, the CDR3 reads TGCAGTGCTAGTTATAGTGAGCAGTTCTTC. Its translation is CSASYSEQFF.

This chain joins TRBV2 and TRBJ1-1; D gene unclear. This CDR3 has 15 amino acids. Germline V gene lookup returns CDR1 SNHLY and CDR2 FYNNEI. V lost 8 bases, J lost 4 bases, and 20 bases lay in between. In DNA form, the CDR3 reads TGTGCCAGCGCTCAGTGGGCAGTAGTGATCACTGAAGCTTTCTTT. Its protein product is CASAQWAVVITEAFF. Supplemented by reference TRBV2 and TRBJ1-1, the full variable domain reads EPEVTQTPSHQVTQMGQEVILRCVPISNHLYFYWYRQILGQKVEFLVSFYNNEISEKSEIFDDQFSVERPDGSNFTLKIRSTKLEDSAMYFCASAQWAVVITEAFFGQGTRLTVV.

This clone was recorded only once. The chain links TRBV15 to TRBJ1-4; D gene ambiguous. Germline V gene data show CDR1 as LNHNV and CDR2 as YYDKDF (reference sequence). The CDR3 extends over 16 amino acids. The V and J ends lost 5 bases and 8 bases respectively, with 21 bases between them. The CDR3 protein is CATSYPPGPGGEKLFF. CDR3 in DNA: TGTGCCACCAGCTACCCCCCGGGCCCCGGAGGGGAAAAACTGTTTTTT. The full variable domain, its missing parts supplied by reference TRBV15 and TRBJ1-4, is DAMVIQNPRYQVTQFGKPVTLSCSQTLNHNVMYWYQQKSSQAPKLLFHYYDKDFNNEADTPDNFQSRRPNTSFCFLDIRSPGLGDTAMYLCATSYPPGPGGEKLFFGSGTQLSVL.

This chain uses TRBV9 with TRBJ2-2, with TRBD2 matching over 8 bases. CDR1 is SGDLS and CDR2 is YYNGEE in the germline V gene. This CDR3 is built from 15 residues. The V and J ends lost 5 bases and 0 bases, in that order; junction bases with no gene match: 3. The CDR3 DNA is TGTGCCAGCAGTGTTAGCGGGGCGAACACCGGGGAGCTGTTTTTT. Amino acid sequence: CASSVSGANTGELFF.